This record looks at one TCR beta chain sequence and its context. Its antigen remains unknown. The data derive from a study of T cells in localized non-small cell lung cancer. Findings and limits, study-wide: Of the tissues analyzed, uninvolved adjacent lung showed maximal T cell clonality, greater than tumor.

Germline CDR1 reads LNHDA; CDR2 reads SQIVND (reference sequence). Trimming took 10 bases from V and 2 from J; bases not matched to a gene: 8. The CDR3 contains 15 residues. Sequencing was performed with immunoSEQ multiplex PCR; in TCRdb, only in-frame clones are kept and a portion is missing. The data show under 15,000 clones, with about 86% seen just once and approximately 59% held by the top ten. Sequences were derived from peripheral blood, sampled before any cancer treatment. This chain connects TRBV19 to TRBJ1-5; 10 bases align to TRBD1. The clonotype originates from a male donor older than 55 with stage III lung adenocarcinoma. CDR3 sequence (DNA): TGTGCCACCGCCCCGGGACAGGGGCGCAATCAGCCCCAGCATTTT. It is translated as CATAPGQGRNQPQHF.